This T cell receptor (beta chain) was identified during a study of blood T cell repertoires in COVID-19. Study as a whole: Acute and convalescent COVID-19 samples came from the United States, Italy and Spain. T cells, B-cell-depleted T cells, or PBMCs supplied cDNA or gDNA.

How the authors handled the data: Scientists estimated how many nucleated cells there were by amplifying reference gene primers. Clones were sequenced by immunoSEQ multiplex PCR, and TCRdb holds only the in-frame ones, with some missing. That table gives V, J and clone size, and the DNA gave D and trimming. This table has 40,000 or so clones, roughly 90% appearing once. Material for sequencing was peripheral blood. This sequence was found in a man aged 45-65 years with active COVID-19.

DNA for the CDR3: TGTGCCAGCAGTGACGGCGAACAGGCCGAGCAGTACTTC. It codes for CASSDGEQAEQYF. The chain carries TRBV6-4 and TRBJ2-7, with D maybe TRBD1 (5 bases). V was trimmed by 2 bases and J by 6 bases, leaving 11 bases between them. The CDR3 spans 13 residues. CDR1 and CDR2 from the germline V gene are MRHNA and SNTAGT.